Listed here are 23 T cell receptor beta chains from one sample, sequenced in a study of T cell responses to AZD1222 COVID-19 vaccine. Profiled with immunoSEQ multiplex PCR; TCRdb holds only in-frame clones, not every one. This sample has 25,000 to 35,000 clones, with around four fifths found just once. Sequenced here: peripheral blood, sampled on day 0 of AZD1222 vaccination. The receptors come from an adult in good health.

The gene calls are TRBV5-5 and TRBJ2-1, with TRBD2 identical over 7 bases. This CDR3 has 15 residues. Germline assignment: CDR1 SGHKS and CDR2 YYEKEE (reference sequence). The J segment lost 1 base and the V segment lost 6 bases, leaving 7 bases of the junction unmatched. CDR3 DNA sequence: TGTGCCAGCACCCTAGCGGATTTTTCCTACAATGAGCAGTTCTTC. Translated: CASTLADFSYNEQFF.

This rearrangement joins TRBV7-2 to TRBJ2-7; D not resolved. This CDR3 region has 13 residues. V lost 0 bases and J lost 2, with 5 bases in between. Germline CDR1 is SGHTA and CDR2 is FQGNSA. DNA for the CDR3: TGTGCCAGCAGCTTAGCGGGTACCTACGAGCAGTACGTC. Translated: CASSLAGTYEQYV.

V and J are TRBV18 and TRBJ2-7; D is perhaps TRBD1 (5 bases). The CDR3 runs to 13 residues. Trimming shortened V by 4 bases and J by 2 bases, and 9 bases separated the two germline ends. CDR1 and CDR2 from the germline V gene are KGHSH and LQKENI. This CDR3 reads CASSRVQAYEQYF. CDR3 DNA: TGTGCCAGCTCACGGGTACAGGCCTACGAGCAGTACTTC.

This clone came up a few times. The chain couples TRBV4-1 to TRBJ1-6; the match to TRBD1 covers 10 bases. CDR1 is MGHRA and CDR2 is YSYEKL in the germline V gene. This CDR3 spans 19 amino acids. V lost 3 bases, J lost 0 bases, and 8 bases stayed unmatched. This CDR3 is CASSQTPGQGSSYNSPLHF. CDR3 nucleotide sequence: TGCGCCAGCAGCCAGACCCCGGGACAGGGGAGCTCCTATAATTCACCCCTCCACTTT.

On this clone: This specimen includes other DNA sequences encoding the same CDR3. CDR3 in amino acids: CASSLFGVTDNYGYTF. The CDR3 nucleotides are TGTGCCAGCAGCTTATTTGGGGTCACAGATAACTATGGCTACACCTTC. This sequence joins TRBV13 and TRBJ1-2; no clear D. Germline CDR1 and CDR2: PRHDT and FYEKMQ (reference sequence). With 2 bases removed from V and 1 base from J, the gap between germline ends came to 14 bases. The CDR3 covers 16 residues.

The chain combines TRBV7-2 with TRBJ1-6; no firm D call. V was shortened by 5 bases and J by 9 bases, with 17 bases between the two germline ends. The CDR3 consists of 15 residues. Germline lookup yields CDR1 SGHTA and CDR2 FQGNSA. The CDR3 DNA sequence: TGTGCCAGCAGCCCCCAGTCGGCGGCTACTTCACCCCTCCACTTT. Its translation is CASSPQSAATSPLHF.

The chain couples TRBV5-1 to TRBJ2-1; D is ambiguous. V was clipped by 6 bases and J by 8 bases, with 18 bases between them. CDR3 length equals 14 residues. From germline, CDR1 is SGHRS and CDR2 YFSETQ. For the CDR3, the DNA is TGCGCCAGCAATGGACGCCTGCTGAGCGATGAGCAGTTCTTC. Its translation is CASNGRLLSDEQFF.

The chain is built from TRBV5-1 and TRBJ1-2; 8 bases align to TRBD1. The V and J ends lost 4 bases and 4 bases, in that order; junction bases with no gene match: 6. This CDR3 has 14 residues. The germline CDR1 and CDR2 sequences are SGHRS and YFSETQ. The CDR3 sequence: CASSLGQGGYGYTF. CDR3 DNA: TGCGCCAGCAGCCTTGGACAGGGAGGCTATGGCTACACCTTC.

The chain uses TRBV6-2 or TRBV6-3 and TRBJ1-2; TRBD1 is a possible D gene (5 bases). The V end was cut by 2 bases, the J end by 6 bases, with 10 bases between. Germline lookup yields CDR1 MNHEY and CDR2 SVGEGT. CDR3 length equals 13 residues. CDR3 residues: CASSYVAGNGYTF. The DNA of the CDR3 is TGTGCCAGCAGTTACGTAGCAGGGAATGGCTACACCTTC.

CDR3 region: CASSVAGTGSTDTQYF. The DNA of the CDR3 is TGTGCCAGCAGCGTAGCGGGGACAGGGAGCACAGATACGCAGTATTTT. The rearrangement links TRBV9 to TRBJ2-3, with TRBD1 matching over 9 bases. The CDR3 is 16 amino acids. V lost 0 bases to trimming and J lost 0 bases; unmatched junction nucleotides: 2. CDR1 and CDR2 (germline): SGDLS, YYNGEE.

CDR3 bases: TGTGCCAGCTCAGTCCGGGCCAGTGGACTAGCGGGAGGTAACGAGCAGTACGTC. Translating gives CASSVRASGLAGGNEQYV. The V call is TRBV18, the J call TRBJ2-7; 14 nucleotides agree with TRBD2. The germline V gene encodes CDR1 KGHSH and CDR2 LQKENI. The J segment lost 5 bases and the V segment lost 5 bases, leaving 14 bases of the junction unmatched. This CDR3 contains 18 residues.

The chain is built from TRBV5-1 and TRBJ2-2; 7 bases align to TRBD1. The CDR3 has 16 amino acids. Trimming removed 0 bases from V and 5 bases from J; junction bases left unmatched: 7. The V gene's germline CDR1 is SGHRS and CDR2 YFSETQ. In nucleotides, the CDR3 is TGCGCCAGCAGCTTGGAGGTAGGGGGCGTGACCGGGGAGCTGTTTTTT. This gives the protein CASSLEVGGVTGELFF.

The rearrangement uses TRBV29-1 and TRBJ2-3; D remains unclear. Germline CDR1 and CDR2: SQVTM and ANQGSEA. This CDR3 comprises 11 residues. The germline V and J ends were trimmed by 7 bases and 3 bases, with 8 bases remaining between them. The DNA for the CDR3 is TGCAGCGCCGAAAGGACAGATACGCAGTATTTT. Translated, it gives CSAERTDTQYF.

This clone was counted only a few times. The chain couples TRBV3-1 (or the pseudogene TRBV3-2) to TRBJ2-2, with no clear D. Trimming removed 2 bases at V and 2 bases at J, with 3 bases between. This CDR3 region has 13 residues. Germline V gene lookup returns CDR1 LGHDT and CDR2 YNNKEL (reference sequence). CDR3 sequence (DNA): TGTGCCAGCAGCCAACTTAACACCGGGGAGCTGTTTTTT. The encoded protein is CASSQLNTGELFF.

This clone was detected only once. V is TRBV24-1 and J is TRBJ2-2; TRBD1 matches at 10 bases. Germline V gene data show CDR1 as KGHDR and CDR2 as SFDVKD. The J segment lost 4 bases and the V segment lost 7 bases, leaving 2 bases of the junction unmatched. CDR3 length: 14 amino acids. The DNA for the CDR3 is TGTGCCACCAGAGGGACAGGGGCCACCGGGGAGCTGTTTTTT. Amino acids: CATRGTGATGELFF.

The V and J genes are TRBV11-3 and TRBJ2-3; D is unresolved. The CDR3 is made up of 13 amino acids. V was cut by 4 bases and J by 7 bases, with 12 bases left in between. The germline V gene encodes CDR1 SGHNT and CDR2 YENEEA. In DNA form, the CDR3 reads TGTGCCAGCAGCTCAAGGTTGGTGAATACGCAGTATTTT. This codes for CASSSRLVNTQYF.

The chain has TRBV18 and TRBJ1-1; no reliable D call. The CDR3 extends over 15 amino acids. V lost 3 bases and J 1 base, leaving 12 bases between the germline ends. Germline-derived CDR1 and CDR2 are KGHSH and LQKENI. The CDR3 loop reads CASSPPSLGNTEAFF. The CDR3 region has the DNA TGTGCCAGCTCACCCCCTTCTCTGGGGAACACTGAAGCTTTCTTT.

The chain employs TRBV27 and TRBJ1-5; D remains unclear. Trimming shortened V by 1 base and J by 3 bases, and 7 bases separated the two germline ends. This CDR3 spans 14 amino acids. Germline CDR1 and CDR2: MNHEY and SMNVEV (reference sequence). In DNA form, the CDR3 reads TGTGCCAGCAGTTTATACAGCAACAATCAGCCCCAGCATTTT. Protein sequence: CASSLYSNNQPQHF.

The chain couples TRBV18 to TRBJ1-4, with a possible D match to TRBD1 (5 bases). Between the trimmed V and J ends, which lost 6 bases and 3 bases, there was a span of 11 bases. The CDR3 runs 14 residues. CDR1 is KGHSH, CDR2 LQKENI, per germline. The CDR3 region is CASSIDSSNEKLFF. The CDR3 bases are TGTGCCAGCTCCATCGACAGTTCTAATGAAAAACTGTTTTTT.

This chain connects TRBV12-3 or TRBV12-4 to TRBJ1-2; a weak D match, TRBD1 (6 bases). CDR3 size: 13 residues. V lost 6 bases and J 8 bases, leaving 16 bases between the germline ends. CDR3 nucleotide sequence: TGTGCCAGCAGCCCCGGGGGGGCTGGGGGCTACACCTTC. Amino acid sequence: CASSPGGAGGYTF.

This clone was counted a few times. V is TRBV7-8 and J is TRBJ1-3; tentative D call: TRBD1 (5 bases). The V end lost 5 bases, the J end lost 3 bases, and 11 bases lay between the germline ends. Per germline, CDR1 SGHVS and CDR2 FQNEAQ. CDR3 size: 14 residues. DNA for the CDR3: TGTGCCAGCAGCCCAGATGGGGGTGGAAACACCATATATTTT. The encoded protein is CASSPDGGGNTIYF.

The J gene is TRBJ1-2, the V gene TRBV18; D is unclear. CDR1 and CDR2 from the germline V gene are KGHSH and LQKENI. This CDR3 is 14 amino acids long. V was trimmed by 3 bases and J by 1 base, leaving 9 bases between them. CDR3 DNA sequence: TGTGCCAGCTCACCCTCGACAAATAACTATGGCTACACCTTC. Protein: CASSPSTNNYGYTF. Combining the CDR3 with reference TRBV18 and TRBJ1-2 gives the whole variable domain NAGVMQNPRHLVRRRGQEARLRCSPMKGHSHVYWYRQLPEEGLKFMVYLQKENIIDESGMPKERFSAEFPKEGPSILRIQQVVRGDSAAYFCASSPSTNNYGYTFGSGTRLTVV.

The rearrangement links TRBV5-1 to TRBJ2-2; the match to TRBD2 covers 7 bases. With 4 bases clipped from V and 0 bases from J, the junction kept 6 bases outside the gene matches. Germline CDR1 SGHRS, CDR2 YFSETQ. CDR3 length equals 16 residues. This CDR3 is CASSMTSPSNTGELFF. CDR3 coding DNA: TGCGCCAGCAGCATGACTAGCCCATCGAACACCGGGGAGCTGTTTTTT. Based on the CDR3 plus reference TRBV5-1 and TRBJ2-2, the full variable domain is KAGVTQTPRYLIKTRGQQVTLSCSPISGHRSVSWYQQTPGQGLQFLFEYFSETQRNKGNFPGRFSGRQFSNSRSEMNVSTLELGDSALYLCASSMTSPSNTGELFFGEGSRLTVL.